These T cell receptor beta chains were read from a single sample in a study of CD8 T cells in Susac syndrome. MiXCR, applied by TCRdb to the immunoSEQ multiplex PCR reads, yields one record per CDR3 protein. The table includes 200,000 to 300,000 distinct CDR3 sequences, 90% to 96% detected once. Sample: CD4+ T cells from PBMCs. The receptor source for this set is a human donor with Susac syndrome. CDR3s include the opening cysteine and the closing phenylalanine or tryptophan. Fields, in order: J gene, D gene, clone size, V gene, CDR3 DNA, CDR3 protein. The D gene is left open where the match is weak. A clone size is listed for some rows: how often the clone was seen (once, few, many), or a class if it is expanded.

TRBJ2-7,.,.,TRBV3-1,TGTGCCAGCAGCCAATCGGACGGCGCCTACGAGCAGTACTTC,CASSQSDGAYEQYF
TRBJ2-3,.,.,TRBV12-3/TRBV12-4,TGTGCCAGCAGCCTAACCCCTAGCAAGGGTCTGACAGATACGCAGTATTTT,CASSLTPSKGLTDTQYF
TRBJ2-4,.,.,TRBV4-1,TGCGCCAGCAGAGGACTAGGGGGCCCAAACATTCAGTACTTC,CASRGLGGPNIQYF
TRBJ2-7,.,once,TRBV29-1,TGCAGCGTTGGCGGCAGTCCGTACGAGCAGTACTTC,CSVGGSPYEQYF
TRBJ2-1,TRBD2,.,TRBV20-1,TGCAGTGCTAGAGGAACAGCGGGAGGGCCCCCGTTCTTC,CSARGTAGGPPFF
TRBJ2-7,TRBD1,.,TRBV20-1,TGCAGTACGACGGGACAGGGGATCTACGAGCAGTACTTC,CSTTGQGIYEQYF
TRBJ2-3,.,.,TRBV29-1,TGCAGCGTTGGCGGGACTAGCACAGATACGCAGTATTTT,CSVGGTSTDTQYF
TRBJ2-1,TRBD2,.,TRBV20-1,TGCAGTGCGTTAGCGGGAGGCCCAGGTACTGAGCAGTTCTTC,CSALAGGPGTEQFF
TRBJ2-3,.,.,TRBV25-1,TGTGCCAGCAGTGACCAGATAGGGGGTACAGATACGCAGTATTTT,CASSDQIGGTDTQYF
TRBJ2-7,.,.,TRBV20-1,TGCAGTGTTAGACCCCCTCGGGGGCGAACCTACGAGCAGTACTTC,CSVRPPRGRTYEQYF
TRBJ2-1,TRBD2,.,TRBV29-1,TGCAGCGTTGAATCTAATCTGACTAGCGATTTTGTAAGCTCCTACAATGAGCAGTTCTTC,CSVESNLTSDFVSSYNEQFF
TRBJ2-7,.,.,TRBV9,TGTGCCAGGAGCGACCCTAGGGACCCCTACGAGCAGTACTTC,CARSDPRDPYEQYF
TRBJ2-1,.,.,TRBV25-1,TGTGCCAGCAGCATACGGGGGGCTATCTACAATGAGCAGTTCTTC,CASSIRGAIYNEQFF
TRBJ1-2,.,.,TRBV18,TGTGCCAGCTCACCACCGTCGGCCGGGCTGTATGGCTACACCTTC,CASSPPSAGLYGYTF
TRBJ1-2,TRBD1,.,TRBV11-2,TGTGCCAGCAGCATGACAGTTGGGACAGATGATGGCTACACCTTC,CASSMTVGTDDGYTF
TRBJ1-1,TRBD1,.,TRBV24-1,TGTGCCACCAGTGAGCGACAGGGTTCTGAAGCTTTCTTT,CATSERQGSEAFF